A single TCR beta chain is shown here with its context. No cognate antigen has been identified for it. Within one base of it there is no much larger clone, and no base qualities were kept. This entry belongs to a study of blood T cell repertoires in COVID-19 (dated by TCRdb to 2020 to 2021). The study in broad terms: Collaborator samples came from the United States, Italy and Spain and covered acute and convalescent phases of COVID-19. The repertoires were made available in a free public database intended to serve as a resource for research on the immune response to SARS-CoV-2. Subjects who had been exposed to COVID-19, were actively infected with it, or had recovered from it provided the deeply sampled blood TCRbeta repertoires that made up the dataset. HLA class I and class II types, where available, came from metadata supplied by the sample provider rather than from assay-based typing. The prospective study material was composed of cDNA or gDNA derived from T cells, B-cell-depleted T cells, or PBMCs. Samples were obtained from the ongoing ImmuneRACE study (first 160 participants) and from 1,254 subjects provided by 6 global collaborators. Nearly every sample came with metadata listing a de-identified subject ID, COVID-19 status, age in years and sex.

At one collaborating source in Seattle, patients were enrolled during active infection and were followed longitudinally through the course of disease. Collaborating institutions collected whole blood in K2EDTA tubes following their own protocols. Collaborator samples were shipped for TCRbeta analysis as frozen whole blood, isolated PBMCs, or DNA extracted from either sample type. The germline V gene gives CDR1 as MNHEY and CDR2 as SVGAGI. The cysteine opens and the phenylalanine closes a CDR3 of 15 amino acids. The CDR3 DNA has 45 bases and is translated from base 1. V and J lose 10 bases and 3 bases, and a span of 19 bases separates them. TCRbeta CDR3 regions were amplified from genomic DNA using the immunoSEQ Assay, a bias-controlled multiplex PCR. Concerning the study's data processing: The number of nucleated cells in each sample was estimated from the amplification of reference gene primers within the assay. To quantify the absolute abundance of each unique TCRbeta CDR3 rearrangement, sequence reads were collapsed and filtered. For each sample, productive Simpson clonality was calculated by taking the square root of Simpson's diversity index across productive rearrangements. Entries here come from immuneACCESS through TCRdb and include only in-frame sequences with V and J called. Some clones fail to appear in such tables; in the studies checked, an unresolved V gene covers under half of the shortfall, and the cause of the remainder is unknown. For V, J and clone size, that table is used; D and trimming come from the DNA. This sample gives almost 300,000 clones in total; just under 90% of them show up just once. Around 10% of the sample lies in the top ten.

Summary of the overall study and its limitations: The quantity of clinical and demographic metadata differed by source and by participant and was supplied without curation.

The rearranged segments are TRBV6-5 and TRBJ2-1, with a tentative D gene TRBD2 over 6 matching bases. Sequenced input: peripheral blood. This TCR came from a woman aged 30 to 39 with COVID-19, enrolled during active disease. In nucleotides, the sequence is TGTGCCACCGGGGTTCGCGGGAATTTCTACAATGAGCAGTTCTTC. It is translated as CATGVRGNFYNEQFF.